This TCR beta chain was identified in a study of cytomegalovirus exposure and HLA in healthy donors. Study overall: The 110 or so validation repertoires used the same platform as the roughly 610 first-cohort repertoires, a later analysis reported.

Sequencing was performed with immunoSEQ multiplex PCR; in TCRdb, only in-frame clones are kept and a portion is missing. The table records some 87,000 clones, about 96% of them present only once. CDR1 and CDR2 from the germline V gene are SGHRS and YFSETQ. The CDR3 is 15 residues long. V lost 7 bases to trimming and J lost 1 base, with 17 bases between them. While the first cohort had some 700 subjects, the donors belonged to the separate validation cohort of over a hundred subjects. V gene TRBV5-1 combines with J gene TRBJ1-1; D is possibly TRBD1 (6 bases). This receptor was identified in a young woman in good health and CMV-seronegative. The sample consisted of PBMCs. CDR3 sequence: CASRDIPSANTEAFF. CDR3 DNA sequence: TGCGCCAGCCGGGACATTCCCTCGGCGAACACTGAAGCTTTCTTT. The full variable domain, with the rest looked up from reference TRBV5-1 and TRBJ1-1, is KAGVTQTPRYLIKTRGQQVTLSCSPISGHRSVSWYQQTPGQGLQFLFEYFSETQRNKGNFPGRFSGRQFSNSRSEMNVSTLELGDSALYLCASRDIPSANTEAFFGQGTRLTVV.